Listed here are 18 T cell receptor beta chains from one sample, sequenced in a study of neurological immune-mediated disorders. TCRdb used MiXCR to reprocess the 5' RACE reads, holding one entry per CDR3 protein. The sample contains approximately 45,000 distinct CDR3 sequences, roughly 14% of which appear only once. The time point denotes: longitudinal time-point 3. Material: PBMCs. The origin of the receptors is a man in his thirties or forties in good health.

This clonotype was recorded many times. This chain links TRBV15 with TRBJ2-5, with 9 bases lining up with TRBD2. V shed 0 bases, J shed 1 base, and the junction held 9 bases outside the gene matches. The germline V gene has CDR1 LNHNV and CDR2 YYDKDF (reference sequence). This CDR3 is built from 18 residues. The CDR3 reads CATSRDPRLAGIQETQYF. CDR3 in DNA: TGTGCCACCAGCAGAGATCCCAGGCTAGCGGGGATCCAAGAGACCCAGTACTTC.

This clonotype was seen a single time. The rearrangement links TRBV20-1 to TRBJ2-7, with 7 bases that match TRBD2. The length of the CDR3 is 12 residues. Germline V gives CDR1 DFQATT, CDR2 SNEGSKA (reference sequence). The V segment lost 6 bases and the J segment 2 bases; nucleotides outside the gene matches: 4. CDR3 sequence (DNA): TGCAGTGCCAAAGCGGGACCCTACGAGCAGTACTTC. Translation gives CSAKAGPYEQYF.

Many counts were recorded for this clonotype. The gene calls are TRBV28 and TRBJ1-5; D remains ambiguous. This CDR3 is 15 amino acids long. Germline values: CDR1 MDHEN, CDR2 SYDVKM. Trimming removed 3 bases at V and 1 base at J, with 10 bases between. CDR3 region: CASSFSLGSNQPQHF. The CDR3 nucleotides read TGTGCCAGCAGTTTTTCCCTTGGGAGCAATCAGCCCCAGCATTTT.

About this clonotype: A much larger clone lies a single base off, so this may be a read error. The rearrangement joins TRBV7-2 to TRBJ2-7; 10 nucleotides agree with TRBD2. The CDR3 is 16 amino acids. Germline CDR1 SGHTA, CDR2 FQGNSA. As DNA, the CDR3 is TGTGCCAACAGCTTGGTGGCTAGCGGGAGAACCGTCGAGCAGTACTTC. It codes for CANSLVASGRTVEQYF.

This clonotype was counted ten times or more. CDR3 protein: CASSSIGTSLVETQYF. DNA of the CDR3: TGTGCCAGCTCATCAATCGGGACTAGCTTGGTGGAGACCCAGTACTTC. The chain is built from TRBV18 and TRBJ2-5; 9 positions agree with TRBD2. V dropped 5 bases and J dropped 5; count of bases not matched to a gene: 12. Germline CDR1 is KGHSH and CDR2 is LQKENI. This CDR3 contains 16 residues.

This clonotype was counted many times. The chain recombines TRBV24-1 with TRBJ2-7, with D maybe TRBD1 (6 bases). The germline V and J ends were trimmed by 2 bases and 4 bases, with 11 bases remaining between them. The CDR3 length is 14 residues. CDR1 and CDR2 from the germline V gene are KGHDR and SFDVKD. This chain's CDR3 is CATSDSGTPYEQYF. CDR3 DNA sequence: TGTGCCACCAGTGATTCCGGGACACCTTACGAGCAGTACTTC.

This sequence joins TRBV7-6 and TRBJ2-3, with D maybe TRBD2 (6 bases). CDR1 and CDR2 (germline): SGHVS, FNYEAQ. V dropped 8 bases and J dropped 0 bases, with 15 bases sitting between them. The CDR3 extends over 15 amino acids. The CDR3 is CASRTGGLSTDTQYF. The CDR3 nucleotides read TGTGCCAGCCGGACCGGGGGACTTAGCACAGATACGCAGTATTTT. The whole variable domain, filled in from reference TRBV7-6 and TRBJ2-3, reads GAGVSQSPRYKVTKRGQDVALRCDPISGHVSLYWYRQALGQGPEFLTYFNYEAQQDKSGLPNDRFSAERPEGSISTLTIQRTEQRDSAMYRCASRTGGLSTDTQYFGPGTRLTVL.

Here the CDR3 DNA reads TGTGCCAGCAGTCACGAAGCAGGGAGGTACGAGCAGTACTTC. Encoded protein: CASSHEAGRYEQYF. The rearrangement joins TRBV7-9 to TRBJ2-7, with D possibly matching TRBD2 (6 bases). V was clipped by 6 bases and J by 4 bases, with 16 bases between them. This CDR3 contains 14 residues. Germline V CDR1 and CDR2: SEHNR, FQNEAQ (reference sequence).

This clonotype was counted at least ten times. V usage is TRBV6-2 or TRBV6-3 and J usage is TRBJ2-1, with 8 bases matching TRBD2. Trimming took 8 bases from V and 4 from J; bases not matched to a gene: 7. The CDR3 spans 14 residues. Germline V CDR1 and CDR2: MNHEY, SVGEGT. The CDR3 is CASVSGSWYNEQFF. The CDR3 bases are TGTGCCAGCGTGAGCGGGAGCTGGTACAATGAGCAGTTCTTC.

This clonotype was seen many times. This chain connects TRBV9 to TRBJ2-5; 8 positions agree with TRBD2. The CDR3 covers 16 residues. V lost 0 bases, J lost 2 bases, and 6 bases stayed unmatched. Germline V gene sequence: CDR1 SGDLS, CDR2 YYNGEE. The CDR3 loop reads CASSVGSSGTQETQYF. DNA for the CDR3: TGTGCCAGCAGCGTAGGGAGTAGCGGGACGCAAGAGACCCAGTACTTC. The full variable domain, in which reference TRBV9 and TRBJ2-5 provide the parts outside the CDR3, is DSGVTQTPKHLITATGQRVTLRCSPRSGDLSVYWYQQSLDQGLQFLIQYYNGEERAKGNILERFSAQQFPDLHSELNLSSLELGDSALYFCASSVGSSGTQETQYFGPGTRLLVL.

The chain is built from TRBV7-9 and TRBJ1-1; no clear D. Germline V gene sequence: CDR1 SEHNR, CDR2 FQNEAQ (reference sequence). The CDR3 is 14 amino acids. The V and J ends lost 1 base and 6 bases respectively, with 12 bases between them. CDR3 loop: CASSLEASLAEAFF. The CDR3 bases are TGTGCCAGCAGCTTAGAGGCCTCCTTGGCTGAAGCTTTCTTT. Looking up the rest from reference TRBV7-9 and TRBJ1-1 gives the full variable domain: DTGVSQNPRHKITKRGQNVTFRCDPISEHNRLYWYRQTLGQGPEFLTYFQNEAQLEKSRLLSDRFSAERPKGSFSTLEIQRTEQGDSAMYLCASSLEASLAEAFFGQGTRLTVV.

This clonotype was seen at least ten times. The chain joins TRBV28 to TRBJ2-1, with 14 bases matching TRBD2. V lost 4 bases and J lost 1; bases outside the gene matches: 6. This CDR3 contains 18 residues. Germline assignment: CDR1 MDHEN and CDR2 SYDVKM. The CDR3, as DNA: TGTGCCAGCAGTTCGACTAGCGGGAGGGAATATTCCTACAATGAGCAGTTCTTC. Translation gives CASSSTSGREYSYNEQFF.

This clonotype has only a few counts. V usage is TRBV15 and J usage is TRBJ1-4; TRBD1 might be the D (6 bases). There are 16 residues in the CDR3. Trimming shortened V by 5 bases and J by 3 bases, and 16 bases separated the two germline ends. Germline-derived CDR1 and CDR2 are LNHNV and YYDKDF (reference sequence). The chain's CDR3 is CATSGKDKGANEKLFF. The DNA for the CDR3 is TGTGCCACCAGCGGGAAGGATAAGGGGGCTAATGAAAAACTGTTTTTT.

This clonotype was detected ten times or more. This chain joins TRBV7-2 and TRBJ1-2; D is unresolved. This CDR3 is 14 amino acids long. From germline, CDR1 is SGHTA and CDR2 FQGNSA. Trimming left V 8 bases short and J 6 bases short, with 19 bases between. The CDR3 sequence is CASDPSEVGHGYTF. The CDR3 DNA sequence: TGTGCCAGCGATCCTTCGGAGGTTGGGCATGGCTACACCTTC.

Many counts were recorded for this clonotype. The CDR3 bases are TGCGCCAGCAGCGGGGGACTAGCGGGGGTAGATACGCAGTATTTT. Protein: CASSGGLAGVDTQYF. The chain employs TRBV5-1 and TRBJ2-3, with 14 bases matching TRBD2. This CDR3 has 15 residues. The V gene end was trimmed by 4 bases and the J gene end by 5 bases; junction bases not matched to a gene: 3. CDR1 and CDR2 (germline): SGHRS, YFSETQ.

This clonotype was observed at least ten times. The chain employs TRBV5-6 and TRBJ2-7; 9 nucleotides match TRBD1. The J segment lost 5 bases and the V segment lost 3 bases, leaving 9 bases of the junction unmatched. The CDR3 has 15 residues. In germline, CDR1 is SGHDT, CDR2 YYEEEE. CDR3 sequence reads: CASSSDRGLKDEQYF. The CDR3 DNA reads TGTGCCAGCAGCTCTGACAGGGGGTTGAAGGACGAGCAGTACTTC.

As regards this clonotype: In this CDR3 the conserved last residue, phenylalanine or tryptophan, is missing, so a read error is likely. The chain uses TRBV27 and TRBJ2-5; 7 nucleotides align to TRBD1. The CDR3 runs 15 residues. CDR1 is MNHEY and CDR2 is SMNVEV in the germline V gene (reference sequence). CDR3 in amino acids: CASSLVRTGKDTQYL. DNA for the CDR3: TGTGCCAGCAGTTTAGTGCGGACAGGCAAAGATACCCAGTACCTC.

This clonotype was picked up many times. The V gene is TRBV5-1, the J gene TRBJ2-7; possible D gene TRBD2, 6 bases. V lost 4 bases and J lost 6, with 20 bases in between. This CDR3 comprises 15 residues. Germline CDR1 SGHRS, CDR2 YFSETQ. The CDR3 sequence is CASSLVGEVPLEQYF. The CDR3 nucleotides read TGCGCCAGCAGCCTCGTGGGGGAGGTCCCTCTCGAGCAGTACTTC.